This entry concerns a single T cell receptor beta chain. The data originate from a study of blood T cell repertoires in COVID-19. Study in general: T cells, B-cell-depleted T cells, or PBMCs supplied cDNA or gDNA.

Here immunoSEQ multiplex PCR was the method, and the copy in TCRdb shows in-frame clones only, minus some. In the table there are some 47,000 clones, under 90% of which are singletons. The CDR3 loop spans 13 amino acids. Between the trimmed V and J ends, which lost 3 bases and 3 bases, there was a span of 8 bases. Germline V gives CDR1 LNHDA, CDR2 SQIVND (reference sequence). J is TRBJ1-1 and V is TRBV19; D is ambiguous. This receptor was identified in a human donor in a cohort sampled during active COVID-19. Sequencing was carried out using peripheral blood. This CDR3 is CASSIGDYTEAFF. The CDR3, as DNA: TGTGCCAGTAGTATTGGAGACTACACTGAAGCTTTCTTT.